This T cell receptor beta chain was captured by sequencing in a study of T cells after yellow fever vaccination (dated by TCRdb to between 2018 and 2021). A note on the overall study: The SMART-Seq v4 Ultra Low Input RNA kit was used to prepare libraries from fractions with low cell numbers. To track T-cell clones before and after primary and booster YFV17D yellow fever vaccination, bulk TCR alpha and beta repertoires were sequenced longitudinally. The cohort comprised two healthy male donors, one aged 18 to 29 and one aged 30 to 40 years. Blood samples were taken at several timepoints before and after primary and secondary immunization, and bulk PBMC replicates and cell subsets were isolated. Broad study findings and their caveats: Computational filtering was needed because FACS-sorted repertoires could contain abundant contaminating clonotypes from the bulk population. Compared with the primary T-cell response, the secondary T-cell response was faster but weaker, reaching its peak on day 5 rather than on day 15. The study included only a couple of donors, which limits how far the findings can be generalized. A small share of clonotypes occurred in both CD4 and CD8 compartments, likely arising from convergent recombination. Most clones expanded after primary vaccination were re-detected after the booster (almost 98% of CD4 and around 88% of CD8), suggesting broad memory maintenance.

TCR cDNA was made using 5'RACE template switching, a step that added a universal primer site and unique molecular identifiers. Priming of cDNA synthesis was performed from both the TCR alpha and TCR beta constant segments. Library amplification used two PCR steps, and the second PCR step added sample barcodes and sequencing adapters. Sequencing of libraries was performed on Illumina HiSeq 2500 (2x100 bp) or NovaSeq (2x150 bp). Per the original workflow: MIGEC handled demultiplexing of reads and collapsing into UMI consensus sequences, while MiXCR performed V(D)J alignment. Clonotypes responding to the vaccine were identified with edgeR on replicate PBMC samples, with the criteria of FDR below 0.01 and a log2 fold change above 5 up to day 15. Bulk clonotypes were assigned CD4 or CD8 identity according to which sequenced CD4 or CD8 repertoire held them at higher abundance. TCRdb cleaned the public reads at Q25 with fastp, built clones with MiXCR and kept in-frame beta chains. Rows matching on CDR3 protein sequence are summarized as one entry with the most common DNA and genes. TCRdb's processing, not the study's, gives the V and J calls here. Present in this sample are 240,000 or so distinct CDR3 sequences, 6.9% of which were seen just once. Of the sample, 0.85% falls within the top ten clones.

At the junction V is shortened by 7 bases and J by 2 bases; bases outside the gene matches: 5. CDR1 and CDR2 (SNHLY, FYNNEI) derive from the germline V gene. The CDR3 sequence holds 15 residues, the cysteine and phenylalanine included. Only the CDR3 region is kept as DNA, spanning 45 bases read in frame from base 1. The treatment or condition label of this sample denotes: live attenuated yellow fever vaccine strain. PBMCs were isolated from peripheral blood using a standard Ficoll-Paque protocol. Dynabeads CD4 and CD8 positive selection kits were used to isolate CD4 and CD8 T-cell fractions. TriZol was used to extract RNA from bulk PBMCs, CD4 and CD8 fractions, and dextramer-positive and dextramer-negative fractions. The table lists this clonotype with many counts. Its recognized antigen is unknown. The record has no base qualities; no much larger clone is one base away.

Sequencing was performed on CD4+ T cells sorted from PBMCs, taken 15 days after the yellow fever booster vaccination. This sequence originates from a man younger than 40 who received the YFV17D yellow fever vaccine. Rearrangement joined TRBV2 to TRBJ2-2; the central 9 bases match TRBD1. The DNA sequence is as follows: TGTGCCAGCATCCGGACAGGGGTTAACACCGGGGAGCTGTTTTTT. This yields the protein CASIRTGVNTGELFF.